Presented here are 22 T cell receptor beta chains from one specimen sequenced in a study of CD4 and CD8 cells across lung adenocarcinoma regions. Each CDR3 protein gets one entry after TCRdb re-called the PCR reads with MiXCR. The sample records 3,000 to 3,500 distinct CDR3 sequences, roughly 58% being singletons. Sequencing was carried out using CD4+ T cells from the center of a lung tumor. All receptors come from a female donor with lung adenocarcinoma. The CD4 and CD8 labels of this study may be unreliable.

This clonotype is judged medium-sized. The chain links TRBV6-1 to TRBJ1-2; possible D gene TRBD1, 6 bases. Trimming shortened V by 6 bases and J by 7 bases, and 12 bases separated the two germline ends. CDR3 length: 12 amino acids. CDR1 and CDR2 (germline): MNHNS, SASEGT. Written as DNA, the CDR3 is TGTGCCAGCAGCCTCACAGGGTCTGGCTACACCTTC. Its translation: CASSLTGSGYTF.

The V and J genes are TRBV7-2 and TRBJ2-1; the D is unclear. Between the trimmed V and J ends, which lost 2 bases and 13 bases, there was a span of 9 bases. From germline, CDR1 is SGHTA and CDR2 FQGNSA. There are 11 residues in the CDR3. CDR3 sequence: CASSLRETQFF. CDR3 nucleotides: TGTGCCAGCAGCTTAAGAGAGACCCAGTTCTTC.

This chain links TRBV11-3 with TRBJ2-1; the D gene is possibly TRBD2 (6 bases). The V gene's germline CDR1 is SGHNT and CDR2 YENEEA. CDR3 length equals 14 residues. Trimming pared 5 bases from V and 4 bases from J, leaving 12 bases between. In nucleotides, the CDR3 is TGTGCCAGCAGCATGGACTACCAATACAATGAGCAGTTCTTC. This encodes CASSMDYQYNEQFF. Full variable domain (outside the CDR3, taken from reference TRBV11-3 and TRBJ2-1): EAGVVQSPRYKIIEKKQPVAFWCNPISGHNTLYWYLQNLGQGPELLIRYENEEAVDDSQLPKDRFSAERLKGVDSTLKIQPAELGDSAVYLCASSMDYQYNEQFFGPGTRLTVL.

The genes are TRBV6-1 and TRBJ2-3; TRBD2 matches at 10 bases. Germline CDR1 reads MNHNS; CDR2 reads SASEGT. V trimming: 5 bases; J trimming: 6 bases; junction bases outside the gene matches: 8. There are 15 residues in the CDR3. CDR3 DNA sequence: TGTGCCAGCAGTCCAAGCGGGAGGGCCTGGGATACGCAGTATTTT. Translated, it gives CASSPSGRAWDTQYF.

This clonotype qualifies as medium-sized (0.01 to 0.1%). The V and J genes are TRBV6-1 and TRBJ2-1; weak D call: TRBD1 (6 bases). Matching the DNA end better, TRBJ2-7 makes the J call doubtful. There are 13 residues in the CDR3. Germline lookup yields CDR1 MNHNS and CDR2 SASEGT. CDR3 residues: CASSAGQSYEQYF. The CDR3 DNA reads TGTGCCAGCAGCGCAGGACAGTCCTACGAGCAGTACTTC.

This sequence joins TRBV27 and TRBJ2-1, with TRBD1 as a possible D gene (6 bases). V dropped 1 base and J dropped 6 bases, with 13 bases sitting between them. The germline V gene has CDR1 MNHEY and CDR2 SMNVEV (reference sequence). The CDR3 totals 15 residues. CDR3 in amino acids: CASSLWTDRTNEQFF. The DNA of the CDR3 is TGTGCCAGCAGTTTATGGACAGACCGAACCAATGAGCAGTTCTTC.

This clonotype rates as large. V gene TRBV6-5 combines with J gene TRBJ2-5; 8 bases fit TRBD2. Germline values: CDR1 MNHEY, CDR2 SVGAGI. The CDR3 is 16 amino acids. After removal of 2 bases from V and 5 bases from J, the junction contained 10 bases not matched to a gene. The CDR3 coding sequence is TGTGCCAGCAGTTACCGGGGGGGGGCGGGATCGGAGACCCAGTACTTC. It encodes CASSYRGGAGSETQYF.

To note about this clonotype: An end of the junction does not agree with germline; a read error may underlie this. CDR3 coding DNA: TGCGCCACCGAACTGGAAGCTACAGACACGCAGTATTTT. The encoded protein is CATELEATDTQYF. This chain connects TRBV10-1 to TRBJ2-3; D is uncertain. Germline V gene data show CDR1 as WNHNN and CDR2 as SYGVQD (reference sequence). CDR3 length: 13 amino acids.

V gene TRBV11-3 combines with J gene TRBJ2-5, with TRBD1 matching over 7 bases. The CDR3 totals 13 residues. Germline V gene data show CDR1 as SGHNT and CDR2 as YENEEA. V dropped 1 base and J dropped 4; count of bases not matched to a gene: 0. CDR3 nucleotide sequence: TGTGCCAGCAGCTTAGGACAGGGAGAGACCCAGTACTTC. It codes for CASSLGQGETQYF.

V and J are TRBV27 and TRBJ2-1; 12 bases line up with TRBD2. Germline V gene lookup returns CDR1 MNHEY and CDR2 SMNVEV (reference sequence). This CDR3 is 19 amino acids long. Trimming removed 5 bases from V and 0 bases from J; junction bases left unmatched: 11. The CDR3 reads CASSAPGLAGLSSYNEQFF. The CDR3, as DNA: TGTGCCAGCAGTGCACCGGGACTAGCGGGTCTAAGCTCCTACAATGAGCAGTTCTTC.

The gene calls are TRBV6-1 and TRBJ2-1; 10 bases line up with TRBD2. J gave up 5 bases and V 2 bases, and 3 bases lay outside the gene matches. Germline CDR1 reads MNHNS; CDR2 reads SASEGT. This CDR3 is built from 15 residues. The CDR3 is CASSETAGGHNEQFF. In DNA, the CDR3 is TGTGCCAGCAGTGAAACAGCGGGAGGGCACAATGAGCAGTTCTTC.

This clonotype rates as medium-sized. The chain carries TRBV20-1 and TRBJ2-1, with D perhaps matching TRBD1 (6 bases). The last part of the DNA fits TRBJ2-7 better; the J call may be wrong. CDR3 length equals 14 residues. From germline, CDR1 is DFQATT and CDR2 SNEGSKA (reference sequence). The CDR3 bases are TGCAGTGCTAGAGTTACAGGGAAAGTATACGAGCAGTACTTC. Its translation: CSARVTGKVYEQYF.

This chain uses TRBV6-5 with TRBJ2-1; either TRBD1 or TRBD2 may fit D (5 bases each). The CDR3 contains 18 residues. V shed 0 bases and J shed 2 bases, with 17 bases lying between them. Germline assignment: CDR1 MNHEY and CDR2 SVGAGI. The CDR3 nucleotides read TGTGCCAGCAGTTACTCTTACGGGATTCGAGGGGCCTACAATGAGCAGTTCTTC. Amino acids: CASSYSYGIRGAYNEQFF.

The rearrangement links TRBV12-3 or TRBV12-4 to TRBJ2-1, with no clear D. The length of the CDR3 is 12 residues. V was shortened by 8 bases and J by 8 bases, with 13 bases between the two germline ends. The CDR3 DNA reads TGTGCCAGCTCTAGACTCCGGGATGAGCAGTTCTTC. The encoded protein is CASSRLRDEQFF.

In the case of this clonotype: One end of the junction fails to match germline, which may point to a read error. The chain combines TRBV10-1 with TRBJ2-4; perhaps TRBD2 as D (6 bases). CDR3 length equals 13 residues. From germline, CDR1 is WNHNN and CDR2 SYGVQD (reference sequence). The CDR3 nucleotides read TGCGTCTCGGGGCTGGGAGGCAAAGATACGCAGTACTTT. Its translation: CVSGLGGKDTQYF.

This clonotype appeared a single time. This sequence joins TRBV30 and TRBJ2-1; D ambiguous. CDR3 length equals 16 residues. Per the germline V gene, CDR1 is GTSNPN and CDR2 is SVGIG (reference sequence). The V gene lost 2 bases and the J gene lost 3 bases, with 17 bases spanning the gap. CDR3 sequence: CAWSPDSSLIYNEQFF. The CDR3 nucleotides read TGTGCCTGGAGTCCTGACTCCTCTTTAATCTACAATGAGCAGTTCTTC.

This chain links TRBV27 with TRBJ2-1; D gene uncertain. The V end was cut by 0 bases, the J end by 8 bases, with 17 bases between. This CDR3 has 16 residues. Germline V CDR1 and CDR2: MNHEY, SMNVEV (reference sequence). The CDR3 DNA is TGTGCCAGCAGTTTATCGTTGTCGGGTGTAATCCATGAGCAGTTCTTC. It specifies CASSLSLSGVIHEQFF.

This clonotype was picked up a small number of times. The chain carries TRBV7-2 and TRBJ2-3; 11 bases are shared with TRBD1. Looked up from germline, CDR1 is SGHTA and CDR2 is FQGNSA. V lost 6 bases, J lost 3 bases, and 8 bases stayed unmatched. The CDR3 consists of 16 residues. The CDR3 loop reads CASRPDRGRGTDTQYF. CDR3 in DNA: TGTGCCAGCAGACCGGACAGGGGGCGAGGGACAGATACGCAGTATTTT.

On this clonotype itself: Germline and junction disagree at one end, which may indicate a read error. V is TRBV6-1 and J is TRBJ2-3; D may correspond to TRBD1 or TRBD2 (6 bases each). The CDR3 extends over 15 amino acids. Germline lookup yields CDR1 MNHNS and CDR2 SASEGT. The CDR3: CARGEGGSGQDTQYF. The CDR3 nucleotides are TGTGCCAGGGGAGAGGGGGGCAGTGGCCAAGATACCCAGTATTTT.

By its share, this clonotype is medium-sized (0.01 to 0.1%). The rearrangement uses TRBV4-1 and TRBJ2-1; 8 bases are a match to TRBD1. Germline V gives CDR1 MGHRA, CDR2 YSYEKL. The CDR3 contains 16 residues. Trimming cost V 4 bases and J 2 bases; bases outside gene matches: 7. The CDR3 spells CASSPVDRGPYNEQFF. For the CDR3, the DNA is TGCGCCAGCAGCCCTGTCGACAGGGGCCCCTACAATGAGCAGTTCTTC.

This chain links TRBV30 with TRBJ2-1; 13 bases align to TRBD2. The CDR3 sequence is 17 residues long. Trimming at V came to 2 bases and at J to 5 bases, leaving 9 bases not matched to a gene. Germline CDR1 and CDR2: GTSNPN and SVGIG (reference sequence). Here the CDR3 DNA reads TGTGCCTGGAGTTTACGAACTAGCGGGAGGGTCCACAATGAGCAGTTCTTC. It specifies CAWSLRTSGRVHNEQFF.

In this sample, this clonotype is large. The chain couples TRBV6-5 to TRBJ2-5; 8 positions match TRBD2. Germline trimming cut 6 bases from V and 5 bases from J; bases unmatched to any gene: 8. Germline lookup yields CDR1 MNHEY and CDR2 SVGAGI. The CDR3 covers 14 residues. CDR3 loop: CASSGGGSMETQYF. The CDR3 DNA follows: TGTGCCAGCAGCGGGGGGGGATCTATGGAGACCCAGTACTTC.